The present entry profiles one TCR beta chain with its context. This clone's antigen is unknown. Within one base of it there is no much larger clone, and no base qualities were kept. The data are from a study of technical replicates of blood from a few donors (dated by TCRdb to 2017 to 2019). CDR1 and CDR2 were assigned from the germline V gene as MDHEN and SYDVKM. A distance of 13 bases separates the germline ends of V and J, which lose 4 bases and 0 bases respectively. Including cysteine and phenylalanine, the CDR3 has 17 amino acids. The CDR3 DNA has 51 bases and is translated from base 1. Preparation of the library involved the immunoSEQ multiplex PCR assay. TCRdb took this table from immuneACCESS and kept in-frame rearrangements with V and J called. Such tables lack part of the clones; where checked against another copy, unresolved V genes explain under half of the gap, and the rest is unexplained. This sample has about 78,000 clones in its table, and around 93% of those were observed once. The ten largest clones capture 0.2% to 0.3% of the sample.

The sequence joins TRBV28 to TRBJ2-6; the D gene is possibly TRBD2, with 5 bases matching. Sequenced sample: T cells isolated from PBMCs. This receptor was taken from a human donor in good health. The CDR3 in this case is CASSSPAGSSGANVLTF. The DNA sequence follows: TGTGCCAGCAGTTCACCCGCGGGCAGCTCTGGGGCCAACGTCCTGACTTTC.